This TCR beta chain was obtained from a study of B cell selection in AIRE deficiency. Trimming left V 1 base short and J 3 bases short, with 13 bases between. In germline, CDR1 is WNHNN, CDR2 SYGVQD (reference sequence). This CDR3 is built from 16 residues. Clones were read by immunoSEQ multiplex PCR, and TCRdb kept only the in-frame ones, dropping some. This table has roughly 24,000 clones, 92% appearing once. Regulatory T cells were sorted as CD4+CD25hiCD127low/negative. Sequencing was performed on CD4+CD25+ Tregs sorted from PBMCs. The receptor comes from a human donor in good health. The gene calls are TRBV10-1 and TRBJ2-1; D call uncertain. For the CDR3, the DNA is TGCGCCAGCAGTGAGTTCGAGACCCCAATCTACAATGAGCAGTTCTTC. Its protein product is CASSEFETPIYNEQFF.